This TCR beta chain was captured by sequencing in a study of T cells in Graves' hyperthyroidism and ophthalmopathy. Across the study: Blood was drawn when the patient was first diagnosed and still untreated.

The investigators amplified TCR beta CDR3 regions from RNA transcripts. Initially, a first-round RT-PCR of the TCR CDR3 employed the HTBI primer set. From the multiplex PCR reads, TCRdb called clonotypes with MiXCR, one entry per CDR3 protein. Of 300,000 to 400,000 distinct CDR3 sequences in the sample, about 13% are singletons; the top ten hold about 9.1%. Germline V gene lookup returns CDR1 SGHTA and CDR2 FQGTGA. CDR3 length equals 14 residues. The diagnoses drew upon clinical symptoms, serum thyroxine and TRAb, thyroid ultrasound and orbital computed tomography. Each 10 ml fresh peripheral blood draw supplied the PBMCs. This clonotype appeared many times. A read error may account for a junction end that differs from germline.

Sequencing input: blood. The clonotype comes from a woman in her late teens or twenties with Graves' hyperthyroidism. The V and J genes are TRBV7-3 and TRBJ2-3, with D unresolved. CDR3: CASSLGPSADTQYF. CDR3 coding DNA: TGCGCCAGCAGCTTAGGACCTAGTGCAGATACGCAGTATTTT.